This TCR beta chain was recovered during a study of blood T cell repertoires in COVID-19. Whole-study context: The United States, Italy and Spain were the sources of the acute and convalescent COVID-19 samples. T cells, B-cell-depleted T cells, or PBMCs provided the cDNA or gDNA that served as material.

In the original analysis: By means of reference gene primer amplification, nucleated cell counts were estimated. Data came from immunoSEQ multiplex PCR; TCRdb stores just in-frame clones and leaves some out. The DNA gave D and trimming, while V, J and clone size come from that table. The sample lists about 50,000 clones, more than 85% seen once, with roughly 9.8% in the top ten. The CDR3 totals 15 residues. Germline values: CDR1 KGHSH, CDR2 LQKENI. V shed 1 base, J shed 4 bases, and the junction held 3 bases outside the gene matches. V gene TRBV18 combines with J gene TRBJ2-2; TRBD2 aligns across 7 bases. The receptor was derived from a woman aged 80 or over with acute or convalescent COVID-19. The material sequenced was peripheral blood. This CDR3 is CASSPHPGGTGELFF. CDR3 coding DNA: TGTGCCAGCTCACCACATCCGGGAGGCACCGGGGAGCTGTTTTTT.